A selection of T cell receptor beta chains follows, all from one sample in a study of regulatory and conventional T cells in RAG deficiency. Profiling relied on immunoSEQ multiplex PCR, and the TCRdb table lists in-frame clones only, not all of them. The repertoire has roughly 45,000 clones, around 90% of them found once; the top ten carry 0.51%. The sample was also linked to a second study, of regulatory T cells.

Sequencing input: CD4+ effector T cells sorted from blood. The receptors were sampled from a human donor in good health. The CDR3 runs from the conserved cysteine through the conserved F or W. A D gene is named only where the DNA matches it firmly. A clone size is listed for some rows: how often the clone was seen (once, few, many), or a class if it is expanded.

j_gene: TRBJ2-1
v_gene: TRBV28
abundance: NA
d_gene: NA
CDR3nt: TGTGCCAGCAGGCTTTACAATGAGCAGTTCTTC
CDR3aa: CASRLYNEQFF

j_gene: TRBJ2-3
v_gene: TRBV4-1
abundance: NA
d_gene: TRBD1
CDR3nt: TGCGCCAGCAGCCGGGACAGGTACACAGATACGCAGTATTTT
CDR3aa: CASSRDRYTDTQYF

j_gene: TRBJ1-2
v_gene: TRBV28
abundance: NA
d_gene: TRBD1
CDR3nt: TGTGCCAGCATCCGCTCACAGGGGAGGAGCTATGGCTACACCTTC
CDR3aa: CASIRSQGRSYGYTF

j_gene: TRBJ1-5
v_gene: TRBV6-6
abundance: NA
d_gene: NA
CDR3nt: TGTGCCAGCAGTCCCCCCGGGTCGAGGGGCAATCAGCCCCAGCATTTT
CDR3aa: CASSPPGSRGNQPQHF

j_gene: TRBJ2-7
v_gene: TRBV5-6
abundance: NA
d_gene: TRBD1
CDR3nt: TGTGCCAGCAGCGAAGACAGGGGCTACGAGCAGTACTTC
CDR3aa: CASSEDRGYEQYF

j_gene: TRBJ1-2
v_gene: TRBV18
abundance: NA
d_gene: NA
CDR3nt: TGTGCCAGCTCACCGGAAGGGGACTATGGCTACACCTTC
CDR3aa: CASSPEGDYGYTF

j_gene: TRBJ1-1
v_gene: TRBV7-9
abundance: NA
d_gene: NA
CDR3nt: TGTGCCAGTACTCAAAATGGGGGGTACACTGAAGCTTTCTTT
CDR3aa: CASTQNGGYTEAFF

j_gene: TRBJ2-2
v_gene: TRBV5-1
abundance: NA
d_gene: TRBD2
CDR3nt: TGCGCCAGCAGCTTGGCCCCGACTAGCGCAGACACCGGGGAGCTGTTTTTT
CDR3aa: CASSLAPTSADTGELFF

j_gene: TRBJ1-2
v_gene: TRBV9
abundance: once
d_gene: NA
CDR3nt: TGTGCCAGCACCCCAAGCGTCGGGGGGCGAATATTCTACCCCTATGGCTACACCTTC
CDR3aa: CASTPSVGGRIFYPYGYTF

j_gene: TRBJ1-2
v_gene: TRBV14
abundance: NA
d_gene: NA
CDR3nt: TGTGCCAGCAGCCAAGCAGGCGTTAACTATGGCTACACCTTC
CDR3aa: CASSQAGVNYGYTF

j_gene: TRBJ1-2
v_gene: TRBV19
abundance: NA
d_gene: NA
CDR3nt: TGTGCCAGTACGGCGAGAAGGGACTATGGCTACACCTTC
CDR3aa: CASTARRDYGYTF

j_gene: TRBJ1-1
v_gene: TRBV28
abundance: NA
d_gene: TRBD1
CDR3nt: TGTGCCACTTCCCCGACAGGGGGGAACACTGAAGCTTTCTTT
CDR3aa: CATSPTGGNTEAFF

j_gene: TRBJ2-2
v_gene: TRBV2
abundance: NA
d_gene: NA
CDR3nt: TGTGCCAGCAGATGGACAGCGAACACCGGGGAGCTGTTTTTT
CDR3aa: CASRWTANTGELFF

j_gene: TRBJ2-7
v_gene: TRBV15
abundance: NA
d_gene: NA
CDR3nt: TGTGCCACCAGCAGGGGGGACTTCACTCCACCCTACGAGCAGTACTTC
CDR3aa: CATSRGDFTPPYEQYF

j_gene: TRBJ1-4
v_gene: TRBV5-1
abundance: NA
d_gene: NA
CDR3nt: TGCGCCAGCAGCTCCGGGACTGTCAATGAAAAACTGTTTTTT
CDR3aa: CASSSGTVNEKLFF

j_gene: TRBJ1-6
v_gene: TRBV9
abundance: NA
d_gene: NA
CDR3nt: TGTGCCAGCAGCTCCGGGACGGTGAGGTCACCCCTCCACTTT
CDR3aa: CASSSGTVRSPLHF

j_gene: TRBJ2-1
v_gene: TRBV6-5
abundance: NA
d_gene: TRBD2
CDR3nt: TGTGCCAGCAGTTGGACTAGCAAGGATGAGCAGTTCTTC
CDR3aa: CASSWTSKDEQFF

j_gene: TRBJ2-2
v_gene: TRBV5-6
abundance: NA
d_gene: NA
CDR3nt: TGTGCCAGCAGCCGTATTGATACCCTAAACACCGGGGAGCTGTTTTTT
CDR3aa: CASSRIDTLNTGELFF

j_gene: TRBJ2-7
v_gene: TRBV18
abundance: NA
d_gene: NA
CDR3nt: TGTGCCAGCTCACCATACGGGGGAGTAGAGTACGAGCAGTACTTC
CDR3aa: CASSPYGGVEYEQYF

j_gene: TRBJ1-2
v_gene: TRBV5-5
abundance: NA
d_gene: NA
CDR3nt: TGTGCCAGCAGCTTGAAAGGGTCCTATGGCTACACCTTC
CDR3aa: CASSLKGSYGYTF

j_gene: TRBJ2-3
v_gene: TRBV2
abundance: NA
d_gene: NA
CDR3nt: TGTGCCAGGGGGGGACTGCACGACACAGATACGCAGTATTTT
CDR3aa: CARGGLHDTDTQYF

j_gene: TRBJ2-2
v_gene: TRBV10-3
abundance: NA
d_gene: TRBD2
CDR3nt: TGTGCCATCAAGGGACTAGCGGGAACCGGGGAGCTGTTTTTT
CDR3aa: CAIKGLAGTGELFF

j_gene: TRBJ2-3
v_gene: TRBV6-5
abundance: NA
d_gene: TRBD2
CDR3nt: TGTGCCAGCAGTCGCCAGGCGGGGGGCACAGATACGCAGTATTTT
CDR3aa: CASSRQAGGTDTQYF

j_gene: TRBJ2-1
v_gene: TRBV4-1
abundance: few
d_gene: NA
CDR3nt: TGCGCCAGCAGCCAACCCGTGGGTTGGGATGAGCAGTTCTTC
CDR3aa: CASSQPVGWDEQFF

j_gene: TRBJ2-2
v_gene: TRBV5-1
abundance: NA
d_gene: TRBD2
CDR3nt: TGCGCCAGCAGCCAAAGACTAGCGGGGGCCCCGAACACCGGGGAGCTGTTTTTT
CDR3aa: CASSQRLAGAPNTGELFF

j_gene: TRBJ2-1
v_gene: TRBV30
abundance: once
d_gene: TRBD2
CDR3nt: TGTGCCTGGAGTGTCCTTCCTAGCGGCAATGAGCAGTTCTTC
CDR3aa: CAWSVLPSGNEQFF

j_gene: TRBJ2-7
v_gene: TRBV28
abundance: few
d_gene: NA
CDR3nt: TGTGCCAGCAGCCCACCGAATGCCTACGAGCAGTACTTC
CDR3aa: CASSPPNAYEQYF

j_gene: TRBJ2-7
v_gene: TRBV6-5
abundance: NA
d_gene: NA
CDR3nt: TGTGCCAGCAGTTACTCGTCGGCCTCCTACGAGCAGTACTTC
CDR3aa: CASSYSSASYEQYF

j_gene: TRBJ1-1
v_gene: TRBV6-5
abundance: NA
d_gene: NA
CDR3nt: TGTGCCAGCACAAAGGGGGGGGGTGAAGCTTTCTTT
CDR3aa: CASTKGGGEAFF

j_gene: TRBJ1-1
v_gene: TRBV6-1
abundance: NA
d_gene: TRBD1
CDR3nt: TGTGCCAGCAACTCCGGGACAGGGGGCGGCACTGAAGCTTTCTTT
CDR3aa: CASNSGTGGGTEAFF

j_gene: TRBJ1-1
v_gene: TRBV5-1
abundance: NA
d_gene: NA
CDR3nt: TGCGCCAGCAGCCCGATGGGCGGGCCAGGTGAAGCTTTCTTT
CDR3aa: CASSPMGGPGEAFF

j_gene: TRBJ1-4
v_gene: TRBV18
abundance: NA
d_gene: TRBD1
CDR3nt: TGTGCCAGCTCACCCGGGACAGGCGAAAAAAAACTGTTTTTT
CDR3aa: CASSPGTGEKKLFF

j_gene: TRBJ2-5
v_gene: TRBV2
abundance: NA
d_gene: NA
CDR3nt: TGTGCCAGCAGTGAACGGGGGTGGCAGACCCAGTACTTC
CDR3aa: CASSERGWQTQYF

j_gene: TRBJ2-5
v_gene: TRBV19
abundance: NA
d_gene: TRBD1
CDR3nt: TGTGCCAGTAGGGCTCCGGGACAGGGGAAAGGAGAGACCCAGTACTTC
CDR3aa: CASRAPGQGKGETQYF

j_gene: TRBJ1-2
v_gene: TRBV6-5
abundance: once
d_gene: NA
CDR3nt: TGTGCCAGCAGTCGTCGACCTAACTATGGCTACACCTTC
CDR3aa: CASSRRPNYGYTF

j_gene: TRBJ2-7
v_gene: TRBV6-5
abundance: NA
d_gene: NA
CDR3nt: TGTGCCAGCAGTTACGTTGGGGGAGGCTCCTACGAGCAGTACTTC
CDR3aa: CASSYVGGGSYEQYF

j_gene: TRBJ2-1
v_gene: TRBV6-5
abundance: NA
d_gene: NA
CDR3nt: TGTGCCGCTTCTGGGGGTTTTAGCTCCTACAATGAGCAGTTCTTC
CDR3aa: CAASGGFSSYNEQFF

j_gene: TRBJ1-2
v_gene: TRBV5-8
abundance: NA
d_gene: TRBD1
CDR3nt: TGTGCCAGCAGCCCCGTTCAGGGGGCTCGGAGTGGCTACACCTTC
CDR3aa: CASSPVQGARSGYTF

j_gene: TRBJ1-1
v_gene: TRBV5-1
abundance: NA
d_gene: NA
CDR3nt: TGCGCCAGCAGACTTGAGCAGGGAGAGAGCACTGAAGCTTTCTTT
CDR3aa: CASRLEQGESTEAFF

j_gene: TRBJ2-3
v_gene: TRBV27
abundance: NA
d_gene: TRBD2
CDR3nt: TGTGCCAGCAGTTTCGATCAAAAGAAGCGAGGTGGATCTAGCGGGGGACCAGATACGCAGTATTTT
CDR3aa: CASSFDQKKRGGSSGGPDTQYF

j_gene: TRBJ2-5
v_gene: TRBV19
abundance: NA
d_gene: NA
CDR3nt: TGTGCCAGTAGTCCCCCGGCACGGGAGACCCAGTACTTC
CDR3aa: CASSPPARETQYF

j_gene: TRBJ1-6
v_gene: TRBV7-2
abundance: NA
d_gene: NA
CDR3nt: TGTGCCAGCAGCTTAGTCGGCAGGGGTGGCTCACCCCTCCACTTT
CDR3aa: CASSLVGRGGSPLHF

j_gene: TRBJ1-4
v_gene: TRBV28
abundance: NA
d_gene: NA
CDR3nt: TGTGCCAGCAGTTTAGTGGAAAAACTGTTTTTT
CDR3aa: CASSLVEKLFF

j_gene: TRBJ1-5
v_gene: TRBV5-1
abundance: NA
d_gene: TRBD1
CDR3nt: TGCGCCAGCAGCCCCTGGACAGGGATCAACCAGCCCCAGCATTTT
CDR3aa: CASSPWTGINQPQHF

j_gene: TRBJ1-5
v_gene: TRBV30
abundance: NA
d_gene: TRBD1
CDR3nt: TGTGCCTGGGGGACAGCAGAGAATCAGCCCCAGCATTTT
CDR3aa: CAWGTAENQPQHF

j_gene: TRBJ1-4
v_gene: TRBV7-9
abundance: NA
d_gene: NA
CDR3nt: TGTGCCAGCAGCTTAGGAGGCAACTGGGGTGCAACTAATGAAAAACTGTTTTTT
CDR3aa: CASSLGGNWGATNEKLFF

j_gene: TRBJ1-1
v_gene: TRBV5-1
abundance: NA
d_gene: NA
CDR3nt: TGCGCCAGTAGCGACCAGACTCCTGAAGCTTTCTTT
CDR3aa: CASSDQTPEAFF

j_gene: TRBJ1-1
v_gene: TRBV29-1
abundance: NA
d_gene: NA
CDR3nt: TGCAGCGTCAAGGTGGGCGGTCTAGACACTGAAGCTTTCTTT
CDR3aa: CSVKVGGLDTEAFF

j_gene: TRBJ2-1
v_gene: TRBV6-1
abundance: NA
d_gene: TRBD2
CDR3nt: TGTGCCAGCAGTGAAGACCCGAGACTAGCGGGAGTCGGCTACAATGAGCAGTTCTTC
CDR3aa: CASSEDPRLAGVGYNEQFF

j_gene: TRBJ2-3
v_gene: TRBV29-1
abundance: NA
d_gene: NA
CDR3nt: TGCAGCGTTGAGACCGGATTCACAGATACGCAGTATTTT
CDR3aa: CSVETGFTDTQYF

j_gene: TRBJ1-2
v_gene: TRBV6-1
abundance: NA
d_gene: TRBD1
CDR3nt: TGTGCCAGCAGATACAGGACAGGGGATGGCTACACCTTC
CDR3aa: CASRYRTGDGYTF

j_gene: TRBJ1-5
v_gene: TRBV18
abundance: NA
d_gene: NA
CDR3nt: TGTGCCAGCTCACCGGCGGGGGATAATCAGCCCCAGCATTTT
CDR3aa: CASSPAGDNQPQHF

j_gene: TRBJ1-4
v_gene: TRBV19
abundance: NA
d_gene: NA
CDR3nt: TGTGCCAGTAGTCAGGGACTGTGGAATGAAAAACTGTTTTTT
CDR3aa: CASSQGLWNEKLFF

j_gene: TRBJ1-2
v_gene: TRBV10-2
abundance: NA
d_gene: TRBD1
CDR3nt: TGCGCCAGCAGTGGCCAGGGGGCGCGTAATGGCTACACCTTC
CDR3aa: CASSGQGARNGYTF

j_gene: TRBJ1-5
v_gene: TRBV7-3
abundance: NA
d_gene: NA
CDR3nt: TGTGCCAGCAGCCCCGGACTGTTTAGCAATCAGCCCCAGCATTTT
CDR3aa: CASSPGLFSNQPQHF

j_gene: TRBJ2-7
v_gene: TRBV7-2
abundance: NA
d_gene: NA
CDR3nt: TGTGCCAGCAGCTTAAATCTGTACGAGCAGTACTTC
CDR3aa: CASSLNLYEQYF

j_gene: TRBJ1-5
v_gene: TRBV7-8
abundance: NA
d_gene: NA
CDR3nt: TGTGCCAGCAGCTTTCGAGGGGGTAACCAGCCCCAGCATTTT
CDR3aa: CASSFRGGNQPQHF

j_gene: TRBJ1-6
v_gene: TRBV11-2
abundance: NA
d_gene: NA
CDR3nt: TGTGCCAGCAGCCGTGCCGGAGAGGGCCGGAATTCACCCCTCCACTTT
CDR3aa: CASSRAGEGRNSPLHF

j_gene: TRBJ2-3
v_gene: TRBV11-3
abundance: NA
d_gene: TRBD2
CDR3nt: TGTGCCAGCAGCTTAGCGGCTAGCGGGAGTGTAGATACGCAGTATTTT
CDR3aa: CASSLAASGSVDTQYF

j_gene: TRBJ2-1
v_gene: TRBV28
abundance: NA
d_gene: TRBD2
CDR3nt: TGTGCCAGCACCCCAACGGCGGGAGATGGGAAACACAATGAGCAGTTCTTC
CDR3aa: CASTPTAGDGKHNEQFF